The subject of this entry is one T cell receptor (beta chain). Its antigen is currently not known. The junction differs from germline at one of its ends, possibly a read error. These data are taken from a study of cytomegalovirus exposure and HLA in healthy donors (dated 2017 in TCRdb). In terms of the full investigation: An earlier analysis of approximately 640 of the donors reported about 250 Gb of sequence data and 100 million to 140 million unique TCR beta sequences from approximately 180 million T cells. Donor age, sex, ethnicity and CMV serostatus were collected together with the repertoire data. Of the roughly 390 genotyped donors, 80% to 90% were placed in the genetic ancestry cluster associated with self-reported Caucasian donors. Approximately 310 gigabases of sequencing data and 70 million to 100 million unique TCR sequences were included in an early release covering around 650 HLA-typed donors. The number of typed donors differed by locus: about 620-640 for A, B, C, DRB1 and DQB1; 522 for DQA1; over 600 for DPA1; and around 490 for DPB1. A later genetic analysis took genome-wide SNP genotypes for about 55% of the 666 donors and used that subset as a discovery cohort. Besides the first cohort of 666 subjects, a separate validation cohort made up of some 110 different subjects was used. Rather than using new phenotypic data, the later analysis identified candidate immune exposures from TCR beta sequences and from how often those sequences occurred across donors. Class I and class II HLA loci were covered by the typing at four-digit resolution. The study used immunosequencing to profile the T cell repertoires of several hundred subjects and linked those repertoires to cytomegalovirus serostatus. Among roughly 400 genotyped donors of the cohort, an average of around 240,000 unique TCR beta nucleotide sequences were sequenced per donor, 15% to 20% of them non-productive. Roughly 5 DR-DQ haplotypes were handled as single units for association and clustering because linkage in the cohort was strong. The study aimed to test whether signatures of past pathogen exposure could be identified by cataloging public T cell receptors. To predict cytomegalovirus infection status, the study brought together high-throughput TCR immunosequencing, statistical association of individual TCRs with disease status, and machine learning. A later analysis re-analyzed previously published TCR beta repertoires from hundreds of donors and added high-resolution HLA genotyping to study TCR occurrence patterns. Every repertoire in the discovery cohort had been generated on one and the same sequencing platform. In an earlier analysis of 587 of the donors, high-throughput TCR beta sequencing was used to judge whether each TCR beta V gene segment behaved as functional or pseudogenic.

Paper-wide results and their limitations: In both the original and validation cohorts, the classifier was reported to diagnose cytomegalovirus status with high specificity and sensitivity. In a later analysis, several top co-occurrence clusters were reported to appear linked to parvovirus B19, influenza, CMV and Epstein-Barr virus. The authors suggested that the approach could potentially be extended to other disease states and immunological phenotypes. A further reported finding was that TCR beta sequences accurately predicted the HLA-A and HLA-B alleles for most subjects in the first cohort. V-gene and J-gene trimming of TCR beta chains was associated with a missense DCLRE1C variant in a later genetic analysis, and the association was replicated in an independent cohort. Some IMGT-functional V segments, including TRBV6-2 and TRBV6-3, could not be distinguished by the 87-base-pair reads and were therefore excluded. Three of the identified cytomegalovirus-associated TCR beta chains were confirmed in vitro to be specific for cytomegalovirus antigens. Most TCR sequences were seen in very few donors, while some public TCRs were found in many individuals. A group of highly shared sequence variants was considered likely to be a technical artifact of the sequencing pipeline. The study gave a list of 150 to 200 TCR beta chains associated with cytomegalovirus. Immune exposure information for the cohort was limited to CMV serostatus. In a later analysis, HLA-associated TCR beta chains showed more clonal expansion and lower generation probabilities than non-associated chains that were equally common. Roughly uniform sequencing depth across donors was assumed in presence/absence analyses, although this assumption may not hold. In an earlier analysis of fewer than 750 of the donors, most TCR beta V segments were observed in productive rearrangements about 87% or about 30% of the time, broadly matching IMGT annotations. In a later analysis, the rate of TCR association differed among HLA loci, with DRB1 alleles having the most associated TCRs and HLA-C alleles having the fewest. Because HLA typing was missing for some donors at each locus, association tests included only the typed subset. In a later analysis, most CMV-associated TCR beta chains were found to appear HLA-restricted, with HLA associations seemingly driven largely by CMV exposure. Correlated functional status among segregating V segments might reflect linkage disequilibrium, but an unknown experimental factor could not be ruled out. Only TCR beta chains were sequenced in this cohort, and the absence of alpha or paired-chain data limited detectable features. A later genetic analysis reported fewer N-insertions in productive TCRs among donors in an Asian-associated ancestry cluster than the roughly 650-donor mean. The earlier analysis of approximately 560 of the donors excluded roughly 16 rarely observed V segments, including chromosome 9 orphons, because counts were too low. A later analysis associated about 18,000 TCR beta sequences with specific HLA alleles at a false discovery rate of 0.05. Strong co-occurrence of HLA alleles, especially DR and DQ, made assigning TCR associations to individual alleles difficult.

The cohort comprised 666 healthy bone marrow donors. All cohort members were sampled while nominally healthy, although unrecorded immune exposures were likely present. The donor was CMV seropositive and belonged to the group of 250 to 300 seropositive cohort members. A peripheral blood sample was provided by each donor, and peripheral blood mononuclear cells were used for TCR beta sequencing. The Qiagen DNeasy Blood Extraction Kit was used to extract genomic DNA from the blood cell samples. The germline V gene sets CDR1 to MNHEY and CDR2 to SVGAGI. The CDR3 holds 12 amino acids from the cysteine to the phenylalanine. Only the CDR3 DNA is retained, 36 bases long and in frame from the first base. The library was built by means of the immunoSEQ multiplex PCR assay. For the multiplex PCR, a mixture combining 60 forward primers for TCR Vbeta segments and 13 reverse primers for TCR Jbeta segments was used. Amplification of the CDR3 region of rearranged TCR beta genes was performed with a multiplex PCR assay on genomic DNA. On the Illumina HiSeq System, the amplified TCR beta libraries were sequenced as 87-base-pair reads. In the authors' own workflow: In a later analysis, roughly 80 million unique TCR beta chains were counted across the 650 to 750 repertoires, and approximately 11 million of these chains were shared by at least two donors. To remove PCR and sequencing errors, raw reads were error-corrected and collapsed into unique sequences using a nearest-neighbor algorithm that merged closely related sequences. V, D and J gene segments were assigned by aligning CDR3 sequences to IMGT reference sequences. For a sequence to be retained, a match of at least six nucleotides to both a V gene segment and a J gene segment was required. A rearrangement counted as productive if the CDR3 had no stop codons and remained in frame with V and J, and every other rearrangement counted as non-productive. Following IMGT convention, CDR3 was defined as the stretch from the second conserved V-encoded cysteine to the conserved J-encoded phenylalanine. The earlier analysis of around 640 of the donors excluded sequences that lacked an unambiguous match to a single V gene segment. An earlier analysis of a few hundred of the donors classified V segments as functional when productive rearrangements were above 56.7% and as segregating when the standard deviation between donors was above 5%. A statistical classification framework was built for diagnosing cytomegalovirus status from the catalog of TCR beta chain sequences. V and J gene assignment, in a later analysis, came from comparing TCR nucleotide sequences with IMGT/GENE-DB human TR gene sequences. A later analysis assigned CDR3 sequences and most-parsimonious VDJ recombination scenarios with the TCRdist pipeline. A later analysis defined each TCR beta chain by its CDR3 amino acid sequence plus V-gene family, and excluded reads lacking a unique V-gene family. To address suspected cross-contamination and a sequencing artifact, a later analysis removed approximately 600 highly shared, low-generation-probability nucleotide sequences. In a later analysis, a clonal expansion index for each public chain was calculated from normalized within-repertoire ranks of inferred template counts. In a later analysis, generation probabilities were computed with a VDJ recombination model fitted to out-of-frame rearrangements, and the resulting probabilities were checked against IGoR. In a later analysis, TCR-TCR, TCR-HLA and TCR-CMV co-occurrence was scored with hypergeometric tests, and a repertoire-size bias correction was applied to TCR pairs. False discovery rates were estimated in a later analysis by permuting HLA or CMV assignments 20 times. In a later analysis, co-occurring TCRs were grouped using DBSCAN, with TCRdist sequence similarity added in when clustering inside HLA-allele-positive subsets. Co-occurrence clustering excluded repertoires with fewer than 30,000 or more than 120,000 public chains, plus five with anomalous nucleotide sharing. Held by TCRdb, this immuneACCESS table contains in-frame sequences only and omits some clones. Under half of the omission traces to an unresolved V gene where checked; the cause of the rest is unknown. Clonal size and the V and J genes are those of that table, whereas D and trimming came from the DNA. The sample includes about 160,000 clones, with more than 75% observed a single time. 8.5% to 10% of the sample belongs to the ten largest clones.

Recombination joined TRBV6-5 with TRBJ2-2; too little of a D gene remains to name it. The sequence was obtained from a man between 18 and 35 years old in good health and CMV-seropositive. The material sequenced was PBMCs. CDR3 reads: CASSYGTRELFF. Here is the DNA: TGTGCCAGCAGTTACGGCACCCGGGAGCTGTTTTTT.